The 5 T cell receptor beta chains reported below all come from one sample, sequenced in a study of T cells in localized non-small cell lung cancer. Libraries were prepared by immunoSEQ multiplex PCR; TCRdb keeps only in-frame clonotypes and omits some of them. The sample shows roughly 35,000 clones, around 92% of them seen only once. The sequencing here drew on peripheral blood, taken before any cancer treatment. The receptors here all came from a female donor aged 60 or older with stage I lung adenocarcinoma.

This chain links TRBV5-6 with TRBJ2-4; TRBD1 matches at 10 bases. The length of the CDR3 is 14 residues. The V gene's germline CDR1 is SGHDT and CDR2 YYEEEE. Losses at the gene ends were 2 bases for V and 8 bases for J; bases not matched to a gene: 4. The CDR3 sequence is CASSFGQGEYIQYF. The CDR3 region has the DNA TGTGCCAGCAGCTTCGGACAGGGGGAGTACATTCAGTACTTC.

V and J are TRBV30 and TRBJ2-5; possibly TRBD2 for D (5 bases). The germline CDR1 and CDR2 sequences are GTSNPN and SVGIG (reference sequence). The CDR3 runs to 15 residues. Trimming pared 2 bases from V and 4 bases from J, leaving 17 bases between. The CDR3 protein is CAWSTDGGSAETQYF. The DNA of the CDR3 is TGTGCCTGGAGTACGGACGGAGGAAGCGCAGAGACCCAGTACTTC.

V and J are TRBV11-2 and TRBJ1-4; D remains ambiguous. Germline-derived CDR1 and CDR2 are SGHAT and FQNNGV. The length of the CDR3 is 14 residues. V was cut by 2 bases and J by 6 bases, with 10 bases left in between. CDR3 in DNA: TGTGCCAGCAGCTTACAGGCCGTCGATGAAAAACTGTTTTTT. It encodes CASSLQAVDEKLFF.

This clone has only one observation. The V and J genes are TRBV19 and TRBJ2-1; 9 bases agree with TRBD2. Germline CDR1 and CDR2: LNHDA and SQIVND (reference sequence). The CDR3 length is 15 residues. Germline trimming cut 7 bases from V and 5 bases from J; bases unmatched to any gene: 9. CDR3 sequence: CASTYSGGSNNEQFF. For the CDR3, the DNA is TGTGCCAGTACCTATAGCGGGGGATCAAACAATGAGCAGTTCTTC. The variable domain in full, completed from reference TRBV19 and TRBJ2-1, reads DGGITQSPKYLFRKEGQNVTLSCEQNLNHDAMYWYRQDPGQGLRLIYYSQIVNDFQKGDIAEGYSVSREKKESFPLTVTSAQKNPTAFYLCASTYSGGSNNEQFFGPGTRLTVL.

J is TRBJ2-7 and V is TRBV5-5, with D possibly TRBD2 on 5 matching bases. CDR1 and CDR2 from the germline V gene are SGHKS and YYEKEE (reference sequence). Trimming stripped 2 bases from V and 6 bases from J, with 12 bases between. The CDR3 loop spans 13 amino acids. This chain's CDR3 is CASSFFGDREQYF. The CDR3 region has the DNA TGTGCCAGCAGCTTTTTCGGGGATCGCGAGCAGTACTTC.